This section outlines one T cell receptor (beta chain) sequence together with its context. In this sample, this clone turned up once. Its recognized antigen is unknown. No qualities accompany the bases; no much larger clone lies one base away. This sample was included in a study of a mutant IDH1 vaccine in newly diagnosed glioma (dated by TCRdb to the early 2020s). In the study overall: Vaccination began 4-6 weeks after radiotherapy alone, or alongside temozolomide cycles in the chemotherapy-containing groups. Peripheral blood samples were drawn at six visits, namely V03 (baseline), V05, V07, V10, V12 and V13. Of the roughly 34 treated patients, roughly 60% were male and approximately 40% were female, and the mean age was roughly 38 years. The week-35 safety follow-up was designated visit V12, and the week-47 end of study was designated visit V13. Prior to enrollment, patients had been given standard therapy consisting of radiotherapy alone, temozolomide alone, or radiochemotherapy with temozolomide, with the combination given to most patients. For exploratory analyses, some 24 treated patients had longitudinal TCRB deep sequencing done wherever samples were available. Overall study results and their limits: Availability determined which PBMC samples were chosen for TCRB deep sequencing. Immune responses induced by the vaccine were seen in over 90% of patients across multiple MHC alleles. According to the authors, sample limitations meant that analyses of patient blood samples could not be reproduced. Pseudoprogression seemed to be unrelated to changes in the top peripheral T cell clonotypes found by TCRB sequencing.

Via the germline V gene, CDR1 is SQVTM and CDR2 ANQGSEA. V loses 0 bases of germline sequence and J loses 10 bases, and the interval between the two ends is 13 bases. Spanning cysteine to phenylalanine, the CDR3 consists of 13 amino acids. Solely the CDR3 DNA is kept, with 39 bases framed from the first base. The intended sense of this specimen's time point label: week 47, end of study. A 20-mer mutant IDH1 peptide at 300 micrograms in Montanide made up each vaccine dose, which was injected subcutaneously together with topical imiquimod. Across visits V03 through V10, patients got a total of eight vaccinations, given in weeks 1, 3, 5, 7, 11, 15, 19 and 23. All donors had newly diagnosed IDH1-mutant astrocytomas of WHO grade 3 or 4 that showed loss of nuclear ATRX. The samples were drawn from NOA16, a multicentre, single-arm, open-label phase I trial in Germany that tested a mutant IDH1 peptide vaccine in humans for the first time. Genomic DNA for TCRB sequencing was isolated from EDTA blood with the DNeasy Blood and Tissue Kit.

Receptors were amplified or captured by the immunoSEQ multiplex PCR assay. Rearranged TCR beta chain sequences were amplified with the hsTCRB Kit following the manufacturer's protocol. Sequencing of TCRB libraries was carried out on an Illumina MiSeq. The source study handled its data this way. Demultiplexing, trimming and gene mapping were performed with the kit vendor's proprietary platform. Entries here come from immuneACCESS through TCRdb and include only in-frame sequences with V and J called. Some clones fail to appear in such tables; in the studies checked, an unresolved V gene covers under half of the shortfall, and the cause of the remainder is unknown. V, J and clone size reflect that table, while D and trimming were determined from the DNA. For this sample the table gives roughly 34,000 clones, of which just under 90% were detected only once. In total, the top ten clones hold approximately 12% of the sample.

This sequence was found in a woman under 40 with glioma. Sequenced material: PBMCs, taken from a glioma patient whose treatment included an IDH1 peptide vaccine. The chain was built from TRBV29-1 and TRBJ2-1; the D gene is perhaps TRBD2, on 5 matching bases. The DNA reads as follows: TGCAGCGTTGAAGATGGTCGGGGTCGGGAGCAGTTCTTC. It codes for CSVEDGRGREQFF.